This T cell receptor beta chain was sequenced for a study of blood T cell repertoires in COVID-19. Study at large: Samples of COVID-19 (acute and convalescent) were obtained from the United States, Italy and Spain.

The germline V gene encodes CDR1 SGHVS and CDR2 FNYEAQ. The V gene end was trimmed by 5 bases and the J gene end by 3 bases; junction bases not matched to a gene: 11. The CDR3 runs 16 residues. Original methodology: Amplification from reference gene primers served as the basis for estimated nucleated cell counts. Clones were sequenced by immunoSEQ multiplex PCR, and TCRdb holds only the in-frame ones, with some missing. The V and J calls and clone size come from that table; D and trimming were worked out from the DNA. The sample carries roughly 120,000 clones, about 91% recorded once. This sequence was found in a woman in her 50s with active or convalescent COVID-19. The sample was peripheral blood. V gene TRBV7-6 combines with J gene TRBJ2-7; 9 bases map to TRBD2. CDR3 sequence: CASSTPNAGGVYEQYF. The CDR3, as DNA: TGTGCCAGCAGCACCCCTAACGCGGGAGGGGTCTACGAGCAGTACTTC.